The entry that follows covers one T cell receptor (beta chain) sequence. The clone's antigen remains unknown. There are no base qualities to consult, and no much larger clone falls within one base. This entry comes from a study of blood T cell repertoires in COVID-19 (dated by TCRdb to about 2020). Study-level background: Samples from collaborators originated in the United States, Italy and Spain and spanned both the acute and convalescent phases of COVID-19. The material from the prospective study consisted of cDNA or gDNA derived from T cells, B-cell-depleted T cells, or PBMCs. Deeply sampled blood TCRbeta repertoires from subjects exposed to, actively infected with, or recovered from COVID-19 were included in the dataset. The repertoires were released in a freely available public database meant as a resource for research on the immune response to SARS-CoV-2. The samples were drawn from two sources: the first 160 participants of the ongoing ImmuneRACE study, and 1,200 or so subjects contributed by 6 global collaborators. Sample metadata almost always included a de-identified subject ID, COVID-19 status, age in years and sex. Where HLA class I and class II types were available, the types were taken from metadata supplied by the sample provider, not from assay-based typing.

Each collaborating institution followed its own protocols to collect whole blood in K2EDTA tubes. For TCRbeta analysis, collaborators shipped samples in one of three forms: frozen whole blood, isolated PBMCs, or DNA extracted from either of those sample types. Beyond this particular receptor, the publication reports: Clinical and demographic metadata were provided uncurated, with the amount varying by source and participant.

From the cysteine through the phenylalanine, the CDR3 covers 14 amino acids. Here the CDR3 DNA is all that survives: 42 bases in frame from base 1. According to the germline V gene (reference sequence), CDR1 reads LGHDT and CDR2 reads YNNKEL. V loses 4 bases of germline sequence and J loses 5 bases, and the interval between the two ends is 14 bases. The immunoSEQ Assay, a bias-controlled multiplex PCR, was used to amplify TCRbeta CDR3 regions from genomic DNA. Processing in the source paper ran as follows. Nucleated cell counts per sample were estimated from amplification of reference gene primers within the assay. To quantify the absolute abundance of each unique TCRbeta CDR3 rearrangement, sequence reads were collapsed and filtered. Productive Simpson clonality was computed per sample as the square root of Simpson's diversity index over productive rearrangements. The table comes from immuneACCESS by way of TCRdb, which keeps in-frame sequences with V and J called. Part of the clones is missing from these tables; in studies checked, under half for an unresolved V gene and the rest for unknown reasons. The DNA was the basis for D and trimming; V, J and clone size are from that table. The table for this sample lists 25,000 to 35,000 clones; 85% to 90% of them were counted only once. Approximately 7% of the sample is held by the ten biggest clonotypes.

Sequencing was done on a sample of peripheral blood. The V and J genes are TRBV3-1 (or the pseudogene TRBV3-2) and TRBJ1-2; the D gene cannot be resolved reliably. The receptor was isolated from a human donor in a cohort sampled during active COVID-19. CDR3 loop: CASSRRQAGYGYTF. The DNA sequence is given as TGTGCCAGCAGCCGGCGGCAGGCGGGGTATGGCTACACCTTC.